This T cell receptor beta chain appears in the sequencing data of a study of T cell responses to AZD1222 COVID-19 vaccine (dated by TCRdb to the early 2020s). Regarding the study in general: AZD1222 recipients whose second dose came at about 4 weeks and those whose second dose came at about 12 weeks were combined into one group, since spike-specific TCR depth and breadth did not differ between the two schedules. A total of 233 trial participants underwent TCR sequencing, of whom roughly 210 had received two doses of AZD1222 and some 25 had received two doses of the MenACWY control vaccine. Enrollment into the trials was organized by age into subgroups of 18-55, 56-69 and 70-plus years, and those subgroups contained about 160, 30 and 59 TCR-sequenced participants, respectively.

Sequences SGHNT (CDR1) and YYREEE (CDR2) are obtained from the germline V gene (reference sequence). The CDR3 spans 13 residues, from the cysteine through the phenylalanine. Here the CDR3 DNA is all that survives: 39 bases in frame from base 1. Cut back by 6 bases and 2 bases, the V and J ends lie 11 bases apart. The CDR3 regions of human TCRbeta chains were analyzed by immunosequencing. In the paper's pipeline: Repertoire TCRs were matched against a reference library of SARS-CoV-2-specific TCRs generated with the MIRA antigen-specificity platform. Breadth meant the fraction of unique TCRs that were SARS-CoV-2-associated, whereas depth meant the fraction of total T cells that were SARS-CoV-2-associated. Using the MIRA data, each spike-specific TCR was mapped to the spike region that the TCR reacts to and placed in a CD4 or CD8 class. Log10-transformed breadth and depth values were compared by one-way ANOVA with Sidak's multiple comparisons tests. TCRdb's version of the immuneACCESS table is confined to in-frame rearrangements and falls short of the full clone set. An unresolved V gene accounts for under half of the shortfall where checked; the remainder is of unknown origin. That table supplies the V and J calls and clone size; D and trimming were determined from the DNA. The sample records roughly 150,000 clones, 85% to 95% of which are singletons. Of the sample, 1.2% to 1.5% falls within the top ten clones.

This specimen's time point label, per the study, means: baseline before first vaccination. The vaccinee samples were drawn from two UK trials, COV001 and COV002, one of which was a single-blind randomized controlled phase 2/3 trial testing AZD1222 (ChAdOx1 nCoV-19) in healthy adults. For TCRbeta chain sequencing, PBMC samples were collected from trial participants at day 0 and at day 28 after the second dose. Broader findings and caveats from the paper: A significant rise in spike-specific TCR breadth and depth was observed after two AZD1222 doses relative to day 0 and relative to MenACWY recipients. The vaccine-associated CD4 TCRs covered the entire spike protein, and the dominant responses fell in regions 160-218 and 743-854. Reportedly, close to half of the unique spike-specific TCRs recognized epitopes lying outside the regions that are mutated in the B.1.351 and B.1.1.7 variants. Conclusions about previously exposed vaccinees were limited because only a handful of AZD1222 recipients were SARS-CoV-2 seropositive at baseline. The 56-69-year group was small, and its depth increase did not reach significance, likely because of low power. Because no samples from the day 14 peak response were available, repertoires could be characterized only after the peak T cell response. Participants were mostly white British and included more females than males, and it was suggested by the authors that clonal diversity may have been underestimated.

On this clone: Which antigen it targets is not known. No quality values exist for individual bases; no much larger clone is one base distant.

The sequences come from peripheral blood, collected on day 0 of AZD1222 vaccination. This receptor was obtained from an adult in good health. In this chain, TRBV5-4 is recombined with TRBJ2-5, and possibly TRBD1, on 5 matching bases. CDR3 loop: CASNAGNQETQYF. The DNA sequence is TGTGCCAGCAACGCAGGGAATCAAGAGACCCAGTACTTC.